This TCR beta chain was identified in a study of technical replicates of blood from several donors. Here immunoSEQ multiplex PCR was the method, and the copy in TCRdb shows in-frame clones only, minus some. Of around 70,000 clones listed, 93% are singletons. Per germline, CDR1 SGDLS and CDR2 YYNGEE. The CDR3 covers 15 residues. The V and J ends lost 3 bases and 0 bases respectively, with 10 bases between them. The sample taken for sequencing was T cells isolated from PBMCs. V usage is TRBV9 and J usage is TRBJ1-3; D call uncertain. The receptor was derived from a human donor in good health. Here the CDR3 reads CASSDRLSSGNTIYF. The CDR3 DNA is TGTGCCAGCAGCGATAGACTCAGCTCTGGAAACACCATATATTTT.